The following is a T cell receptor (beta chain) sequence with its context. About 0.5 to 1 ug RNA was reverse transcribed with random hexamers. Each CDR3 protein is one row after TCRdb ran MiXCR on the immunoSEQ multiplex PCR reads. The sample lists 180,000 or so distinct CDR3 sequences, about 93% occurring once. The CDR3 spans 14 residues. The germline V and J ends were trimmed by 5 bases and 5 bases, with 15 bases remaining between them. Germline V gives CDR1 LGHDT, CDR2 YNNKEL (reference sequence). This record belongs to a study of CD8 T cells in Susac syndrome. The sample comprised CD4+ T cells from PBMCs. The TCR was taken from a human donor in good health. The chain couples TRBV3-1 to TRBJ1-2, with no clear D. CDR3 nucleotides: TGTGCCAGCAGCTCCGCCGGAGGGCAGTATGGCTACACCTTC. Protein product: CASSSAGGQYGYTF.